A selection of T cell receptor beta chains follows, all from one sample in a study of CD8+CD57+ T cells in acquired aplastic anemia. TCRdb re-derived calls from the reads in MiXCR, one entry per CDR3 protein. The table lists about 160,000 distinct CDR3 sequences, roughly 47% of them singletons. The sequenced sample consisted of sorted CD4+, CD8+, or CD8+CD57+ T cells (not recorded which) from PBMCs. The receptors originated from a human donor in good health. Each CDR3 is given with its conserved first and last residue. The D gene is left open where the match is weak. Clone size is stated in some rows and not others, as once, few, many or a class when expanded.

j_call	d_call	v_call	clone_size	cdr3_nt	cdr3_aa
TRBJ2-2	NA	TRBV2	many	TGTGCCAGCGCAGGGGTGAGGAACACCGGGGAGCTGTTTTTT	CASAGVRNTGELFF
TRBJ2-1	TRBD1	TRBV2	NA	TGTGCCAGCAGTGACAGGGGGTATGATGAGCAGTTCTTC	CASSDRGYDEQFF
TRBJ2-1	NA	TRBV5-1	NA	TGCGCCAGCACAAAAGGGGGATATGAGCAGTTCTTC	CASTKGGYEQFF
TRBJ2-2	NA	TRBV2	NA	TGTGCCAGCGAGTTACACAGAACCGGGGAGCTGTTTTTT	CASELHRTGELFF
TRBJ1-1	NA	TRBV2	NA	TGTGCCAGCAGTAACCCCACGGGCGGGGGGGCTTTCTTT	CASSNPTGGGAFF
TRBJ2-7	TRBD2	TRBV27	NA	TGTGCCAGCAGTGCGTCTAGCGGGGCCTACGGGCAGTACTTC	CASSASSGAYGQYF
TRBJ2-1	NA	TRBV7-2	many	TGTGCCAGCAGATCGATGCCGGGACAAAAATACAATGAGCAGTTCTTC	CASRSMPGQKYNEQFF
TRBJ1-5	TRBD1	TRBV19	many	TGTGCCAGTAGTATTACAGGGGGTTATAGCAATCAGCCCCAGCATTTT	CASSITGGYSNQPQHF
TRBJ2-3	NA	TRBV20-1	NA	TGCAGTGCTACCCGTAAGCTGTCAGATACGCAGTATTTT	CSATRKLSDTQYF
TRBJ1-2	NA	TRBV18	NA	TGTGCCAGCTCACCCTCGACAGACACGTATGGCTACACCTTC	CASSPSTDTYGYTF
TRBJ2-3	NA	TRBV9	NA	TGTGCCAGCAGCGTAGGACACAGGACAGATACGCAGTATTTT	CASSVGHRTDTQYF
TRBJ1-5	NA	TRBV24-1	NA	TGTGCCACCAGTGATCGACAGAATTATAGCAATCAGCCCCAGCATTTT	CATSDRQNYSNQPQHF
TRBJ1-2	NA	TRBV20-1	NA	TGCAGTGCTAGAGCGGGGGATAACTATGGCTACACCTTC	CSARAGDNYGYTF
TRBJ2-1	TRBD1	TRBV11-2	NA	TGTGCCAGCAGCTCTGCCGGGACAGGGGGTGGTGGGCAGTTCTTC	CASSSAGTGGGGQFF
TRBJ2-6	NA	TRBV7-8	NA	TGTGCCAGCAGCTTAGCGCGCAAAGGGACCCTCCGGGCCAACGTCCTGACTTTC	CASSLARKGTLRANVLTF
TRBJ1-1	NA	TRBV10-3	NA	TGTGCCATCAGAGTTGGAGGGAGCGACACTGAAGCTTTCTTT	CAIRVGGSDTEAFF
TRBJ2-5	NA	TRBV6-2/TRBV6-3	many	TGTGCCAGCGGCGCAGTGGAGACCCAGTACTTC	CASGAVETQYF
TRBJ2-3	NA	TRBV4-3	NA	TGCGCCAGCAGCCAAGATACGCACCAATACACAGATACGCAGTATTTT	CASSQDTHQYTDTQYF
TRBJ1-3	NA	TRBV2	NA	TGTGCCAGCAGTGGAGGCAGGGGCTCTGGAAACACCATATATTTT	CASSGGRGSGNTIYF
TRBJ2-7	NA	TRBV2	NA	TGTGCCAGCACGCGGGAACAGGGTGTCTACGAGCAGTACTTC	CASTREQGVYEQYF
TRBJ2-3	NA	TRBV7-3	NA	TGTGCCAGCAGCCCTTTTCAGGGTGCAGATACGCAGTATTTT	CASSPFQGADTQYF
TRBJ2-5	NA	TRBV20-1	many	TGCAGTGCCCTCTACGGGAGAGAGACCCAGTACTTC	CSALYGRETQYF
TRBJ2-3	NA	TRBV24-1	NA	TGTGCCACCAGAGGGTCAGACCGAGATACGCAGTATTTT	CATRGSDRDTQYF
TRBJ1-6	NA	TRBV6-1	many	TGTGCCAGCAGTACAGGGTCGTATAATTCACCCCTCCACTTT	CASSTGSYNSPLHF
TRBJ1-2	TRBD1	TRBV12-3/TRBV12-4	many	TGTGCCAGCAGCCGGGACAGGGCGACTAACTATGGCTACACCTTC	CASSRDRATNYGYTF
TRBJ2-3	TRBD2	TRBV11-2	many	TGTGCCAGCAGCCCTCGACTAGCGGGGGCGTCTGATACGCAGTATTTT	CASSPRLAGASDTQYF
TRBJ1-1	NA	TRBV5-1	many	TGCGCCAGCAGCCGGGCCGAAGAGGGTATCGCTGAAGCTTTCTTT	CASSRAEEGIAEAFF
TRBJ1-1	TRBD1	TRBV19	NA	TGTGCCAGTAGTAATCCACAGGGGGCAGTGAACACTGAAGCTTTCTTT	CASSNPQGAVNTEAFF
TRBJ2-3	NA	TRBV7-9	NA	TGTGCCAGCAGCCCGACTAGGTCTGATACGCAGTATTTT	CASSPTRSDTQYF
TRBJ1-1	NA	TRBV15	many	TGTGCCACCAGCAGTCAGTTGAACACTGAAGCTTTCTTT	CATSSQLNTEAFF
TRBJ2-7	NA	TRBV7-6	NA	TGTGCCAGCAGCCCCCGGGACGCCGCCTACGAGCAGTACTTC	CASSPRDAAYEQYF
TRBJ2-7	NA	TRBV6-1	many	TGTGCCAGCAAGCAGGCGTCCTCCTACGAGCAGTACTTC	CASKQASSYEQYF
TRBJ2-5	NA	TRBV7-2	NA	TGTGCCAGCAGCTTAATAGTAGGGGAGACCCAGTACTTC	CASSLIVGETQYF
TRBJ2-7	TRBD2	TRBV15	NA	TGTGCCACCAGCAGAGCGGGAGGGCCCTACGAGCAGTACTTC	CATSRAGGPYEQYF
TRBJ1-3	NA	TRBV7-8	NA	TGTGCCAGCAGCCCCTGGGAGCCTAGCTCTGGAAACACCATATATTTT	CASSPWEPSSGNTIYF
TRBJ2-3	NA	TRBV4-2	NA	TGTGCCAGCAGCCAAACTCGACGAGGGGTTAGCACAGATACGCAGTATTTT	CASSQTRRGVSTDTQYF
TRBJ1-2	NA	TRBV9	NA	TGTGCCAGCAGCGTAGCTACGGAGGGTAGGGGCTACACCTTC	CASSVATEGRGYTF
TRBJ2-3	NA	TRBV10-3	many	TGTGCCATCAGTGTTCAAGGACAGCCCACAGATACGCAGTATTTT	CAISVQGQPTDTQYF
TRBJ2-3	NA	TRBV24-1	few	TGTGCCACCAGTGATTTGCGGGACGACACAGATACGCAGTATTTT	CATSDLRDDTDTQYF
TRBJ2-7	TRBD1	TRBV29-1	NA	TGCAACCCCCACCGGGACAGGCCCTACGAGCAGTACTTC	CNPHRDRPYEQYF
TRBJ1-5	NA	TRBV19	once	TGTGCCAGTAGTAACTGGGTCGAGGCAGGGGTCCAGCCCCAGCATTTT	CASSNWVEAGVQPQHF
TRBJ2-2	TRBD1	TRBV24-1	NA	TGTGCCACCAGTGATCCACCGACAGGGCGAGGCACCGGGGAGCTGTTTTTT	CATSDPPTGRGTGELFF
TRBJ1-4	TRBD1	TRBV3-1	NA	TGTGCCAGCAGCCGACAGGGGATTGAAAAACTGTTTTTT	CASSRQGIEKLFF
TRBJ2-7	TRBD1	TRBV24-1	NA	TGTGCCACCAGTGATCCCGGGACAGGGGACAACGAGCAGTACTTC	CATSDPGTGDNEQYF
TRBJ2-3	NA	TRBV2	NA	TGTGCCAGCAAGACCCCAGCCGATACGCAGTATTTT	CASKTPADTQYF
TRBJ2-2	NA	TRBV18	once	TGTGCCAGCTCATCCAGGGACACCGGGGAGCTGTTTTTT	CASSSRDTGELFF
TRBJ1-6	NA	TRBV19	many	TGTGCCAGTAGTATCGGAGGGAATAATTCACCCCTCCACTTT	CASSIGGNNSPLHF
TRBJ1-3	NA	TRBV10-3	NA	TGTGCCATCAGTGAGGACGGGGGAAAAACTGGAAACACCATATATTTT	CAISEDGGKTGNTIYF
TRBJ2-3	TRBD2	TRBV7-8	many	TGTGCCAGCAGCTTACTAGCGGGGGGTAGCACAGATACGCAGTATTTT	CASSLLAGGSTDTQYF
TRBJ2-1	TRBD1	TRBV25-1	NA	TGTGCCAGCAGGGCCGTGGGACAGATATACAATGAGCAGTTCTTC	CASRAVGQIYNEQFF
TRBJ2-7	NA	TRBV18	many	TGTGCCAGCTCACCTCCCAGTGGGTACGAGCAGTACTTC	CASSPPSGYEQYF
TRBJ1-1	NA	TRBV29-1	NA	TGCAGCGGACGAGGGATTTACACTGAAGCTTTCTTT	CSGRGIYTEAFF
TRBJ1-2	TRBD1	TRBV5-4	NA	TGTGCCAGCAGCCGGAACGGACAGGGTGGGGATGGCTACACCTTC	CASSRNGQGGDGYTF
TRBJ2-1	NA	TRBV12-5	NA	TGTGCTAGTGCCTTAGACAAAGTATACAATGAGCAGTTCTTC	CASALDKVYNEQFF
TRBJ2-7	NA	TRBV7-8	NA	TGTGCCAGCAGTTCAGGGGTCTTCTCCTACGAGCAGTACTTC	CASSSGVFSYEQYF
TRBJ2-6	NA	TRBV12-3/TRBV12-4	many	TGTGCCAGCAGTCAAGGACACCGATCTCTGCAAGTCCTGACTTTC	CASSQGHRSLQVLTF
TRBJ2-7	TRBD1	TRBV24-1	NA	TGTGCCACCAGGGAGGACAGGTCCTACGAGCAGTACTTC	CATREDRSYEQYF
TRBJ2-3	NA	TRBV7-8	NA	TGTGCCAGCAGAGAAAGGACGGATACGCAGTATTTT	CASRERTDTQYF
TRBJ2-7	TRBD2	TRBV7-6	NA	TGTGCCAGCAGCTTAGGGACTAGCCCCAACGAGCAGTACTTC	CASSLGTSPNEQYF
TRBJ2-5	TRBD2	TRBV29-1	few	TGCAGCGTCGCGACTAGCTTGGAGACCCAGTACTTC	CSVATSLETQYF